This TCR beta chain emerged from a study of OX40 agonist ivuxolimab in advanced cancers. Method: immunoSEQ multiplex PCR; TCRdb's copy keeps in-frame clones and lacks some. The sample contains 57,000 or so clones, about 85% of which appear only once. The germline V gene encodes CDR1 SGHDN and CDR2 FVKESK. The CDR3 sequence is 12 residues long. The ends were cut back, 8 bases at V and 4 bases at J, with 11 bases in the middle. Findings and limits, study-wide: Some of the lowest clonal expansion was seen in partial responders at 0.1-3.0 mg/kg. Averaging showed that CD8+ T cells had more expanded clones than CD4+ did. Both blood CD4+ and CD8+ T cells showed clonal growth by week 6 at 0.1 to 3.0 mg/kg.

As to this clone: Its antigen is not known.

This TCR derives from an adult with an advanced solid tumor such as melanoma, head and neck, liver or kidney cancer. The sample was CD4+ or CD8+ T cells sorted from blood, taken in a trial of the OX40 agonist ivuxolimab. V and J are TRBV14 and TRBJ1-1; maybe TRBD1 (6 bases). CDR3 DNA: TGTGCCAGCGGTTCAGGGGTCACTGAAGCTTTCTTT. Translated, it gives CASGSGVTEAFF.